What follows are 26 T cell receptor beta chains derived from one specimen sequenced in a study of blood T cell repertoires in COVID-19. Sequencing was performed with immunoSEQ multiplex PCR; in TCRdb, only in-frame clones are kept and a portion is missing. The sample lists about 100,000 clones; approximately 92% were seen once. The source material was peripheral blood. The receptor set was obtained from a man aged 50 or older with active COVID-19.

V is TRBV18 and J is TRBJ2-2, with TRBD1 matching 7 bases. Trimming removed 5 bases from V and 3 bases from J; junction bases left unmatched: 9. The CDR3 is made up of 16 amino acids. Germline assignment: CDR1 KGHSH and CDR2 LQKENI. As DNA, the CDR3 is TGTGCCAGCTCATCTCGGCGGCAGGGGGACACCGGGGAGCTGTTTTTT. Translated, it gives CASSSRRQGDTGELFF.

V is TRBV7-2 and J is TRBJ2-7; 9 bases fit TRBD2. The CDR3 sequence is 15 residues long. J lost 5 bases, V lost 0 bases, and 5 bases had no gene match. Germline CDR1 reads SGHTA; CDR2 reads FQGNSA. CDR3 bases: TGTGCCAGCAGCTTAGCGGCGGGAGGGTCCCACGAGCAGTACTTC. It encodes CASSLAAGGSHEQYF.

The J gene is TRBJ2-2, the V gene TRBV11-2; D possibly corresponds to TRBD2 (6 bases). Trimming stripped 2 bases from V and 5 bases from J, with 9 bases between. CDR1 SGHAT and CDR2 FQNNGV come from the germline V gene. The CDR3 extends over 14 amino acids. The CDR3 coding sequence is TGTGCCAGCAGCTTAAGGACTATTACCGGGGAGCTGTTTTTT. It translates to CASSLRTITGELFF.

The chain carries TRBV27 and TRBJ1-5; 7 bases map to TRBD1. This CDR3 contains 12 residues. The V segment lost 8 bases and the J segment 7 bases; nucleotides outside the gene matches: 5. Per the germline V gene, CDR1 is MNHEY and CDR2 is SMNVEV (reference sequence). The CDR3 nucleotides are TGTGCCAGCGGGGACAGCCTACAGCCCCAGCATTTT. It specifies CASGDSLQPQHF.

V is TRBV5-1 and J is TRBJ2-5; 7 nucleotides line up with TRBD1. The CDR3 covers 15 residues. The J segment lost 3 bases and the V segment lost 3 bases, leaving 8 bases of the junction unmatched. CDR1 and CDR2 (germline): SGHRS, YFSETQ. The CDR3 protein is CASSSAGTVEETQYF. The CDR3 region has the DNA TGCGCCAGCAGCTCAGCCGGGACAGTTGAAGAGACCCAGTACTTC.

This clone was counted a single time. The chain uses TRBV19 and TRBJ1-5; 7 positions match TRBD1. There are 13 residues in the CDR3. Germline-derived CDR1 and CDR2 are LNHDA and SQIVND (reference sequence). The V gene end was trimmed by 10 bases and the J gene end by 2 bases; junction bases not matched to a gene: 5. CDR3 DNA sequence: TGTGCCACAAACAGGGGTGGCAATCAGCCCCAGCATTTT. Residues: CATNRGGNQPQHF. Full variable domain (missing parts from reference TRBV19 and TRBJ1-5): DGGITQSPKYLFRKEGQNVTLSCEQNLNHDAMYWYRQDPGQGLRLIYYSQIVNDFQKGDIAEGYSVSREKKESFPLTVTSAQKNPTAFYLCATNRGGNQPQHFGDGTRLSIL.

The V and J genes are TRBV5-1 and TRBJ2-3; D is perhaps TRBD2 (6 bases). CDR1 and CDR2 from the germline V gene are SGHRS and YFSETQ. V shed 2 bases and J shed 4 bases, with 11 bases lying between them. CDR3 length: 14 amino acids. CDR3 sequence: CASSFGTASDTQYF. DNA for the CDR3: TGCGCCAGCAGCTTCGGGACTGCGTCAGATACGCAGTATTTT. Full variable domain (remainder filled in from reference TRBV5-1 and TRBJ2-3): KAGVTQTPRYLIKTRGQQVTLSCSPISGHRSVSWYQQTPGQGLQFLFEYFSETQRNKGNFPGRFSGRQFSNSRSEMNVSTLELGDSALYLCASSFGTASDTQYFGPGTRLTVL.

The CDR3 spells CASSLYAYEQYF. CDR3 in DNA: TGTGCCAGCAGTCTATACGCCTACGAGCAGTACTTC. The gene calls are TRBV6-5 and TRBJ2-7; D call uncertain. This CDR3 comprises 12 residues. The V gene's germline CDR1 is MNHEY and CDR2 SVGAGI. The germline V and J ends were trimmed by 5 bases and 2 bases, with 7 bases remaining between them.

The chain employs TRBV5-1 and TRBJ2-1, with D tentatively TRBD1 (5 bases). Germline CDR1 and CDR2: SGHRS and YFSETQ. This CDR3 has 13 residues. The ends were cut back, 2 bases at V and 3 bases at J, with 6 bases in the middle. The CDR3 nucleotides read TGCGCCAGCAGCTTAGGGGACTACAATGAGCAGTTCTTC. It translates to CASSLGDYNEQFF.

The chain recombines TRBV27 with TRBJ2-2; no firm D call. Deletions cut 6 bases from V and 5 bases from J, with 10 bases between. CDR1 MNHEY and CDR2 SMNVEV come from the germline V gene (reference sequence). The CDR3 has 13 amino acids. CDR3: CASRDSFTGELFF. CDR3 nucleotides: TGTGCCAGCAGAGATAGTTTTACCGGGGAGCTGTTTTTT.

V is TRBV5-1 and J is TRBJ2-5; tentatively, D is TRBD2 (5 bases). Germline CDR1 SGHRS, CDR2 YFSETQ. Trimming took off 2 bases at V and 5 bases at J, with 22 bases between the two ends. CDR3 size: 17 residues. The CDR3 here is CASSFSLLGVPDETQYF. In nucleotides, the CDR3 is TGCGCCAGCAGCTTTTCGCTCCTCGGGGTCCCGGACGAGACCCAGTACTTC. Drawing the rest from reference TRBV5-1 and TRBJ2-5, the complete variable domain is KAGVTQTPRYLIKTRGQQVTLSCSPISGHRSVSWYQQTPGQGLQFLFEYFSETQRNKGNFPGRFSGRQFSNSRSEMNVSTLELGDSALYLCASSFSLLGVPDETQYFGPGTRLLVL.

The CDR3 protein is CASSLGGLMDGYTF. The CDR3 DNA reads as TGTGCCAGCAGTTTAGGGGGCCTTATGGATGGCTACACCTTC. The chain has TRBV28 and TRBJ1-2; D possibly corresponds to TRBD1 (6 bases). Trimming left V 2 bases short and J 6 bases short, with 13 bases between. This CDR3 is built from 14 residues. Germline lookup yields CDR1 MDHEN and CDR2 SYDVKM.

This clone was detected only once. The chain has TRBV28 and TRBJ1-1; 7 nucleotides match TRBD1. Germline CDR1 reads MDHEN; CDR2 reads SYDVKM. The trim removed 6 bases at V and 4 bases at J, leaving 5 bases unmatched. This CDR3 spans 13 amino acids. The CDR3, as DNA: TGTGCCAGCAGATCTACAGGGGCCACTGAAGCTTTCTTT. Translated, it gives CASRSTGATEAFF.

This clone was observed a handful of times. The genes are TRBV4-1 and TRBJ2-7, with a possible D match to TRBD1 (6 bases). CDR1 MGHRA and CDR2 YSYEKL come from the germline V gene. Between the trimmed V and J ends, which lost 4 bases and 0 bases, there was a span of 13 bases. CDR3 length: 15 amino acids. This CDR3 reads CASSPQGHSSYEQYF. The CDR3 DNA reads as TGCGCCAGCAGCCCACAGGGCCACAGCTCCTACGAGCAGTACTTC.

The CDR3 DNA sequence: TGTGCCAGCTCACCATCCGCGGGACTAGCGGCCAACTACGAGCAGTACTTC. Its protein is CASSPSAGLAANYEQYF. The chain employs TRBV18 and TRBJ2-7; 11 bases agree with TRBD2. The junction had 9 bases not matched to a gene; V was cut back by 2 bases and J by 3 bases. The CDR3 covers 17 residues. The germline V gene encodes CDR1 KGHSH and CDR2 LQKENI.

The rearrangement joins TRBV23-1 to TRBJ2-2; TRBD1 matches at 9 bases. TRBV23-1 is recorded as an ORF, its role being uncertain. The CDR3 runs 16 residues. J was trimmed by 5 bases and V by 2 bases; bases with no gene match: 6. The CDR3 is CASSQPGTGLTGELFF. The CDR3 DNA follows: TGCGCCAGCAGTCAACCAGGGACAGGGCTGACCGGGGAGCTGTTTTTT.

The chain couples TRBV2 to TRBJ2-1; TRBD2 matches at 10 bases. The germline V gene encodes CDR1 SNHLY and CDR2 FYNNEI. The CDR3 covers 16 residues. V lost 7 bases to trimming and J lost 10 bases; unmatched junction nucleotides: 16. CDR3 amino acids: CASTWAASGRSGEQFF. The CDR3, as DNA: TGTGCCAGCACTTGGGCGGCTAGCGGGAGATCAGGGGAGCAGTTCTTC.

This rearrangement joins TRBV6-5 to TRBJ2-3, with TRBD2 as a possible D gene (6 bases). The germline V and J ends were trimmed by 6 bases and 7 bases, with 17 bases remaining between them. This CDR3 has 14 residues. The V gene's germline CDR1 is MNHEY and CDR2 SVGAGI. The CDR3 nucleotides are TGTGCCAGCAGCCCCCAAACTAGCATCAATACGCAGTATTTT. It specifies CASSPQTSINTQYF.

The chain links TRBV5-4 to TRBJ2-5; D might be TRBD2 (6 bases). Germline V gene lookup returns CDR1 SGHNT and CDR2 YYREEE (reference sequence). Trimming took 4 bases from V and 5 from J, leaving 9 bases between them. The CDR3 covers 12 residues. The CDR3 DNA is TGTGCCAGCAGCGGGGGGACGGAGACCCAGTACTTC. Translated, it gives CASSGGTETQYF.

This rearrangement joins TRBV6-6 to TRBJ2-2; 7 nucleotides agree with TRBD1. The CDR3 consists of 15 residues. Looked up from germline, CDR1 is MNHNY and CDR2 is SVGAGI (reference sequence). V was clipped by 6 bases and J by 4 bases; unmatched bases: 8. CDR3 nucleotides: TGTGCCAGCAGACGGGACAGCTCAGCCACCGGGGAGCTGTTTTTT. It codes for CASRRDSSATGELFF.

This chain uses TRBV28 with TRBJ1-1; D is possibly TRBD1 (5 bases). V was pared by 5 bases and J by 5 bases, with 12 bases between. Germline V gene sequence: CDR1 MDHEN, CDR2 SYDVKM. This CDR3 region has 13 residues. The CDR3 loop is CASSLRQKTEAFF. For the CDR3, the DNA is TGTGCCAGCAGTCTCCGACAGAAAACTGAAGCTTTCTTT. The full variable domain, rest sourced from reference TRBV28 and TRBJ1-1, is DVKVTQSSRYLVKRTGEKVFLECVQDMDHENMFWYRQDPGLGLRLIYFSYDVKMKEKGDIPEGYSVSREKKERFSLILESASTNQTSMYLCASSLRQKTEAFFGQGTRLTVV.

The V call is TRBV6-5, the J call TRBJ2-3, with D hard to call. Trimming left V 5 bases short and J 3 bases short, with 12 bases between. Germline V gene sequence: CDR1 MNHEY, CDR2 SVGAGI. The CDR3 extends over 14 amino acids. CDR3 sequence reads: CASSPEAYTDTQYF. The CDR3 bases are TGTGCCAGCAGTCCAGAAGCGTATACAGATACGCAGTATTTT.

The chain links TRBV5-4 to TRBJ1-2; TRBD1 agrees at 7 bases. This CDR3 is 13 amino acids long. The ends lost 3 bases at V and 6 bases at J; junction bases unmatched: 5. The germline gives CDR1 SGHNT, CDR2 YYREEE (reference sequence). The chain's CDR3 is CASSSRGRDGYTF. CDR3 bases: TGTGCCAGCAGCTCGAGGGGGCGCGATGGCTACACCTTC.

V and J are TRBV6-5 and TRBJ2-2; D gene ambiguous. The CDR3 totals 14 residues. Trimming took off 8 bases at V and 1 base at J, with 11 bases between the two ends. Germline assignment: CDR1 MNHEY and CDR2 SVGAGI. The DNA for the CDR3 is TGTGCCAGCCAGCTGGAGCGGAACACCGGGGAGCTGTTTTTT. It codes for CASQLERNTGELFF.

The chain recombines TRBV3-1 (or the pseudogene TRBV3-2) with TRBJ1-2; 10 bases map to TRBD1. Germline CDR1 is LGHDT and CDR2 is YNNKEL (reference sequence). V shed 2 bases, J shed 3 bases, and the junction held 3 bases outside the gene matches. The CDR3 is 15 residues long. DNA for the CDR3: TGTGCCAGCAGCCAAAAGACAGGGGGCCACTATGGCTACACCTTC. It translates to CASSQKTGGHYGYTF.

Only one count was recorded for this clone. The gene calls are TRBV5-5 and TRBJ1-4; 10 bases are a match to TRBD1. Per the germline V gene, CDR1 is SGHKS and CDR2 is YYEKEE (reference sequence). CDR3 length: 15 residues. J was trimmed by 6 bases and V by 4 bases; bases with no gene match: 6. DNA of the CDR3: TGTGCCAGCAGCCCTGCCGGGACAGGGGATGAAAAACTGTTTTTT. It yields the protein CASSPAGTGDEKLFF.